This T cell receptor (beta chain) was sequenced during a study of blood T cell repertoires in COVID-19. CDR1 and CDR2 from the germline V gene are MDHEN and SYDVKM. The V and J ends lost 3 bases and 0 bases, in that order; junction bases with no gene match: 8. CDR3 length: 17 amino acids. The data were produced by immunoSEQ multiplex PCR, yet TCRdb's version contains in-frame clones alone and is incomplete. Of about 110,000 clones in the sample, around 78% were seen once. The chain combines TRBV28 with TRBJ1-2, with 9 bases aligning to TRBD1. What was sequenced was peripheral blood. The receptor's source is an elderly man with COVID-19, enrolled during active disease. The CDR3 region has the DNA TGTGCCAGCAGTTTGGGGGGGACAGGGCTAGCTAACTATGGCTACACCTTC. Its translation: CASSLGGTGLANYGYTF.